Detailed here is one T cell receptor beta chain. Profiling relied on immunoSEQ multiplex PCR, and the TCRdb table lists in-frame clones only, not all of them. Of about 54,000 clones in the sample, roughly 96% were seen once. These data come from a study of control samples from healthy donors and cancer patients. J gave up 6 bases and V 4 bases, and 6 bases lay outside the gene matches. The CDR3 spans 15 residues. The V gene's germline CDR1 is KGHSH and CDR2 LQKENI. The genes are TRBV18 and TRBJ2-1; the match to TRBD1 covers 10 bases. The TCR originated in a woman aged 25 to 39 in good health. The sequenced sample was blood. CDR3 loop: CASSRDRGVVNEQFF. In DNA form, the CDR3 reads TGTGCCAGCTCACGGGACAGGGGCGTAGTCAATGAGCAGTTCTTC.